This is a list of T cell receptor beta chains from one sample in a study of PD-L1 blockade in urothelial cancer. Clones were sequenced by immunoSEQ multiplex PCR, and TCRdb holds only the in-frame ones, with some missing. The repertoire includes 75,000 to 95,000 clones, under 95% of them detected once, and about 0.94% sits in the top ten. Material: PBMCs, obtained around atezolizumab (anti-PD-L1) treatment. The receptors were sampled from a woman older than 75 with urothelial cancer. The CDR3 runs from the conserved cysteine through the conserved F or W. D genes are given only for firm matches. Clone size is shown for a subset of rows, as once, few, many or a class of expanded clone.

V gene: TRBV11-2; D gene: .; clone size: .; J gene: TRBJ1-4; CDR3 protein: CASSLDGAVPEKLFF
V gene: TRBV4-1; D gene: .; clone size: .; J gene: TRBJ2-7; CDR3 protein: CASSQDSRYEQYF
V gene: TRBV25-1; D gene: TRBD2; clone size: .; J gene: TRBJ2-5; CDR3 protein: CASRAGMVETQYF
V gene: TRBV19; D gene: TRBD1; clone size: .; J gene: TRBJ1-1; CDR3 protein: CASSSDWTGRVAFF
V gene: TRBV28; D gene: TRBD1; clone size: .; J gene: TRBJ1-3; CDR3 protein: CASRPGGQIPTIYF
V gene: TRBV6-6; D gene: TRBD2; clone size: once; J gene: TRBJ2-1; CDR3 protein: CASSYNRASGNNEQFF
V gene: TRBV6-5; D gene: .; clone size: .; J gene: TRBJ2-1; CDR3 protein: CASSSGLPAVEQFF
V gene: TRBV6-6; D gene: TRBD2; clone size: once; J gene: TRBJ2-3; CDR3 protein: CASSLLAGGTDTQYF
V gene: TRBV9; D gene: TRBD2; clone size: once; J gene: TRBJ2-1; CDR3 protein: CASSAPSGSVYNEQFF
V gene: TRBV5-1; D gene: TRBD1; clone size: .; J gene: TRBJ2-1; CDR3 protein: CASSPGQGAYNEQFF
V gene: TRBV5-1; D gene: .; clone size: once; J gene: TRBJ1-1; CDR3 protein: CASSANTANTEAFF
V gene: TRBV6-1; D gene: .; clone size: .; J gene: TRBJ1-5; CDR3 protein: CASSRTPGGNQPQHF
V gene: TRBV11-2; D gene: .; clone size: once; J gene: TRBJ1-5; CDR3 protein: CASSPGDKISNQPQHF
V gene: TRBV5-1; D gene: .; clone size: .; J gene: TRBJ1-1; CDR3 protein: CASSSTTGQMNTEAFF
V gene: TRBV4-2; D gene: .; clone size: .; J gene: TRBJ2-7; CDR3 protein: CASSQDIGNTDHYEQYF
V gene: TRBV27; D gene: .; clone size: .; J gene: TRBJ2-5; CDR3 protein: CASRDFQETQYF
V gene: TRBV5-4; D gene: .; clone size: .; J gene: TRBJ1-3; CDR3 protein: CASSSTGARSGNTIYF
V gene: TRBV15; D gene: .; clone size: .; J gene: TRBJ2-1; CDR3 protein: CATSRDPRNEQFF
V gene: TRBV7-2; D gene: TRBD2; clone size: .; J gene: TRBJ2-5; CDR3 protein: CASSPGLAGEETQYF
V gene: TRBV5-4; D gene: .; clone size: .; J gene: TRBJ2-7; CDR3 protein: CASSLGTGMNEQYF
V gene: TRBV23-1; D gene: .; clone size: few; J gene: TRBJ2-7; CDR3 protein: CASSPEEGSEQYF
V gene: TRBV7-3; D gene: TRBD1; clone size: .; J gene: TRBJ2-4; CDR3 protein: CASSLTGTAFGNIQYF
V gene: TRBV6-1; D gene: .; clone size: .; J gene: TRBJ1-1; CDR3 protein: CASTLRVDTEAFF
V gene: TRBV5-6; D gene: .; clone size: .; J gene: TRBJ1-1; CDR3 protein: CASSLAGQGIPEAFF
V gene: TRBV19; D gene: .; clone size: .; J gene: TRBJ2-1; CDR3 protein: CASSIDTSGKNEQFF
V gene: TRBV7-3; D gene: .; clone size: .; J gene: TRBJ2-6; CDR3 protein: CASRSGSGANVLTF